Included here is one TCR beta chain sequence, with context. This clonotype appeared many times. Its antigen is still unknown. Per-nucleotide qualities are absent, and no much larger clonotype sits a single base away. The sample is drawn from a study of CD8 T cells in ankylosing spondylitis listed by TCRdb under 2017. In the study overall: The study profiled T cell receptor beta repertoires in healthy donors and ankylosing spondylitis patients to find disease-linked TCR variants. The whole study cohort included 95 to 130 healthy donors and 25 ankylosing spondylitis patients. Samples of peripheral blood were taken, and for ankylosing spondylitis patients, synovial fluid was collected as well.

The instrument given in TCRdb is Illumina HiSeq 2500. TCR beta libraries were prepared by quantitative 5'-RACE with molecular barcodes. The authors' pipeline ran thus. A new computational method based on a probabilistic model of VDJ rearrangement was used to identify disease-linked TCR variants. TCRdb passed the public sequencing reads through fastp at Q25 and MiXCR, retaining productive beta sequences. When rows share a CDR3 protein, they turn into one entry using the most common DNA and genes. The V and J calls come from TCRdb's annotation, not from the publication. The sample has around 490,000 distinct CDR3 sequences on record, approximately 5.3% of them singletons. The ten largest make up 3% to 4% of the sample. Beyond this particular receptor, the publication reports: Some motif variants had previously been reported in the synovial fluid and blood of reactive arthritis patients, which suggests shared mechanisms of disease initiation. Blood from ankylosing spondylitis patients appeared to be characterized by a TCR beta motif made up of several highly homologous amino acid variants. The disease-linked clones had a CD8+ phenotype and were found at relatively low frequencies in peripheral blood. The disease-linked clones were reported to be significantly enriched in matched synovial fluid samples from ankylosing spondylitis patients.

Sequenced input: blood, either unsorted or a sorted T cell fraction (not recorded which). This sequence originates from a male donor with ankylosing spondylitis.

The CDR3 has the sequence CASSFAEGWHGYTF. In nucleotide form, the sequence is TGTGCCAGCAGTTTCGCCGAGGGCTGGCATGGCTACACCTTC. The chain links TRBV7-2 with TRBJ1-2; the D gene identity is not certain. From the germline V gene, CDR1 is SGHTA and CDR2 is FQGNSA. The CDR3 contains 14 residues, cysteine and phenylalanine counted. Just CDR3 DNA is preserved here, 42 bases in frame from base 1. The junction carries 17 bases between V and J, which are trimmed by 6 bases and 6 bases respectively.